What follows are 16 T cell receptor beta chains derived from one specimen sequenced in a study of cytomegalovirus exposure and HLA in healthy donors. 13 Jbeta primers and 60 Vbeta primers were used for the PCR. TCRdb keeps only in-frame clones here, not all; method: immunoSEQ multiplex PCR. This table has approximately 180,000 clones, around 81% appearing once. Input material: PBMCs. The receptors originated from a young man in good health and CMV-seronegative.

V usage is TRBV27 and J usage is TRBJ2-3; D perhaps matches TRBD2 (6 bases). Trimming cost V 5 bases and J 1 base, with 19 bases left between them. The CDR3 has 17 residues. CDR1 and CDR2 from the germline V gene are MNHEY and SMNVEV (reference sequence). The CDR3 sequence is CASSTFDPGVGTDTQYF. The CDR3 region has the DNA TGTGCCAGCAGTACGTTCGACCCGGGAGTGGGCACAGATACGCAGTATTTT.

On this clone itself: One end of the junction is discordant with germline, which a read error may explain. The chain combines TRBV7-7 with TRBJ1-1; D might be TRBD1 (5 bases). The CDR3 is 13 amino acids. Germline CDR1 SSHAT, CDR2 FNYEAQ (reference sequence). Here the CDR3 DNA reads TGTGCTAGCAGCGTACAGGAAAACACTGAAGCTTTCTTT. Encoded protein: CASSVQENTEAFF.

The chain links TRBV7-8 to TRBJ1-5, with 8 nucleotides matching TRBD1. The CDR3 spans 15 residues. V dropped 5 bases and J dropped 7; count of bases not matched to a gene: 10. Per the germline V gene, CDR1 is SGHVS and CDR2 is FQNEAQ. CDR3 residues: CASSPQGTGRQPQHF. The DNA for the CDR3 is TGTGCCAGCAGCCCACAAGGGACAGGCCGGCAGCCCCAGCATTTT. The complete variable domain, with remaining parts taken from reference TRBV7-8 and TRBJ1-5, reads GAGVSQSPRYKVAKRGQDVALRCDPISGHVSLFWYQQALGQGPEFLTYFQNEAQLDKSGLPSDRFFAERPEGSVSTLKIQRTQQEDSAVYLCASSPQGTGRQPQHFGDGTRLSIL.

The genes are TRBV30 and TRBJ2-1; 7 bases map to TRBD2. V shed 2 bases, J shed 4 bases, and the junction held 8 bases outside the gene matches. This CDR3 has 15 residues. Germline V gives CDR1 GTSNPN, CDR2 SVGIG (reference sequence). Written as DNA, the CDR3 is TGTGCCTGGAGTCCCACTAGCGAGATTTACAATGAGCAGTTCTTC. It is translated as CAWSPTSEIYNEQFF.

A single count supports this clone. The V and J genes are TRBV7-4 and TRBJ2-1, with TRBD1 matching 7 bases. This CDR3 comprises 18 residues. Trimming took 0 bases from V and 4 from J; bases not matched to a gene: 12. From germline, CDR1 is SGHVT and CDR2 SQSDAQ. As DNA, the CDR3 is TGTGCCAGCAGCTTAGCTACTGGGACAGCCCTATCTTACAATGAGCAGTTCTTC. Translated: CASSLATGTALSYNEQFF.

A single count supports this clone. The chain joins TRBV11-2 to TRBJ2-7; 9 bases agree with TRBD1. Germline CDR1 reads SGHAT; CDR2 reads FQNNGV. The ends lost 5 bases at V and 2 bases at J; junction bases unmatched: 4. This CDR3 has 14 amino acids. The CDR3 sequence is CASSAGTGTYEQYF. The CDR3 DNA reads TGTGCCAGCAGCGCAGGGACAGGGACCTACGAGCAGTACTTC.

V gene TRBV11-2 combines with J gene TRBJ2-1; D is unresolved. The CDR3 is 13 amino acids. Between the trimmed V and J ends, which lost 0 bases and 5 bases, there was a span of 5 bases. CDR1 and CDR2 from the germline V gene are SGHAT and FQNNGV. CDR3 sequence: CASSLDKNNEQFF. CDR3 in DNA: TGTGCCAGCAGCTTAGATAAAAACAATGAGCAGTTCTTC.

This clone was picked up a small number of times. V and J are TRBV10-2 and TRBJ1-1, with a weak D call TRBD1 (5 bases). Per the germline V gene, CDR1 is WSHSY and CDR2 is SAAADI. V lost 5 bases to trimming and J lost 1 base, with 8 bases between them. This CDR3 has 13 residues. CDR3: CASSPTANTEAFF. The CDR3 DNA reads TGCGCCAGCAGTCCGACAGCGAACACTGAAGCTTTCTTT.

The chain joins TRBV5-1 to TRBJ2-1; the match to TRBD2 covers 13 bases. Looked up from germline, CDR1 is SGHRS and CDR2 is YFSETQ. Losses at the gene ends were 4 bases for V and 6 bases for J; bases not matched to a gene: 4. The CDR3 consists of 15 residues. Here the CDR3 reads CASSEGLAGRNEQFF. The CDR3 DNA sequence: TGCGCCAGCAGCGAGGGACTAGCGGGGCGCAATGAGCAGTTCTTC.

The J gene is TRBJ1-2, the V gene TRBV7-8; D is undetermined. The CDR3 loop spans 12 amino acids. Trimming took 6 bases from V and 6 from J, leaving 11 bases between them. CDR1 and CDR2 from the germline V gene are SGHVS and FQNEAQ. CDR3 in amino acids: CASSRGADGYTF. The CDR3 DNA follows: TGTGCCAGCAGTCGTGGCGCGGATGGCTACACCTTC.

A single count supports this clone. This chain uses TRBV25-1 with TRBJ2-5; 12 bases line up with TRBD2. Germline CDR1 reads MGHDK; CDR2 reads SYGVNS. The CDR3 is made up of 17 amino acids. Germline trimming cut 7 bases from V and 4 bases from J; bases unmatched to any gene: 13. CDR3 nucleotide sequence: TGTGCCAGCATTATACTAGCGGGGGGTAGTACGGGAGAGACCCAGTACTTC. Translating gives CASIILAGGSTGETQYF.

The chain uses TRBV10-3 and TRBJ1-1; tentatively, D is TRBD1 (6 bases). The CDR3 length is 13 residues. V shed 10 bases and J shed 1 base, with 13 bases lying between them. Per the germline V gene, CDR1 is ENHRY and CDR2 is SYGVKD. CDR3 sequence reads: CATTTGRNTEAFF. The CDR3 DNA is TGTGCCACCACCACAGGGAGGAACACTGAAGCTTTCTTT.

This clone was recorded only once. V and J are TRBV4-3 and TRBJ2-5, with 7 bases matching TRBD1. The CDR3 is 14 amino acids. V dropped 2 bases and J dropped 5; count of bases not matched to a gene: 5. Germline assignment: CDR1 LGHNA and CDR2 YSLEER. CDR3 loop: CASSQWQGEETQYF. CDR3 bases: TGCGCCAGCAGCCAATGGCAGGGGGAGGAGACCCAGTACTTC.

The chain joins TRBV6-1 to TRBJ1-5; 8 nucleotides match TRBD1. The CDR3 has 21 residues. CDR1 is MNHNS and CDR2 is SASEGT in the germline V gene. Trimming removed 0 bases from V and 2 bases from J; junction bases left unmatched: 18. CDR3 residues: CASSEAQLPDRVEFGNQPQHF. The CDR3 DNA reads as TGTGCCAGCAGTGAAGCGCAACTACCGGACAGGGTCGAATTCGGCAATCAGCCCCAGCATTTT.

The chain is built from TRBV19 and TRBJ1-2, with D possibly matching TRBD1 (6 bases). Trimming took 5 bases from V and 13 from J, leaving 17 bases between them. Germline V lookup: CDR1 LNHDA, CDR2 SQIVND (reference sequence). The CDR3 is 12 residues long. CDR3 sequence (DNA): TGTGCCAGTAGTGACAGGAAAAGAGTGTGCACCTTC. Protein: CASSDRKRVCTF.

V and J are TRBV5-1 and TRBJ2-5, with 9 positions matching TRBD1. V gave up 4 bases and J gave up 4 bases; unmatched junction bases: 8. Germline lookup yields CDR1 SGHRS and CDR2 YFSETQ. CDR3 length: 15 residues. CDR3 coding DNA: TGCGCCAGCAGCACCCAGGACAGGGGAGGAGAGACCCAGTACTTC. It encodes CASSTQDRGGETQYF.